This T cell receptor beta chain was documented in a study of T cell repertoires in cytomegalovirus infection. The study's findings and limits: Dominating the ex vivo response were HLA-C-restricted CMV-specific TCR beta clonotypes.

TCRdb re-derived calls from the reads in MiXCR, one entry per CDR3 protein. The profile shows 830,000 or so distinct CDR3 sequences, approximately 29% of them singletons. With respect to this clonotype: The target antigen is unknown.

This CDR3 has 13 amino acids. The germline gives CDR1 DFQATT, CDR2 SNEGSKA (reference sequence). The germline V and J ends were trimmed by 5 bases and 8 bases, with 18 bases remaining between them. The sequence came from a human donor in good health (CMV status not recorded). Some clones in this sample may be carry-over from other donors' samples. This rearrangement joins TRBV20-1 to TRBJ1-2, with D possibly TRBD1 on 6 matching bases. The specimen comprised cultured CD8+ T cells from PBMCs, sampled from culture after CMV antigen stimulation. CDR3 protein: CSAPAGDGKGYTF. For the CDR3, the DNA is TGCAGTGCTCCCGCAGGGGATGGTAAAGGCTACACCTTC.